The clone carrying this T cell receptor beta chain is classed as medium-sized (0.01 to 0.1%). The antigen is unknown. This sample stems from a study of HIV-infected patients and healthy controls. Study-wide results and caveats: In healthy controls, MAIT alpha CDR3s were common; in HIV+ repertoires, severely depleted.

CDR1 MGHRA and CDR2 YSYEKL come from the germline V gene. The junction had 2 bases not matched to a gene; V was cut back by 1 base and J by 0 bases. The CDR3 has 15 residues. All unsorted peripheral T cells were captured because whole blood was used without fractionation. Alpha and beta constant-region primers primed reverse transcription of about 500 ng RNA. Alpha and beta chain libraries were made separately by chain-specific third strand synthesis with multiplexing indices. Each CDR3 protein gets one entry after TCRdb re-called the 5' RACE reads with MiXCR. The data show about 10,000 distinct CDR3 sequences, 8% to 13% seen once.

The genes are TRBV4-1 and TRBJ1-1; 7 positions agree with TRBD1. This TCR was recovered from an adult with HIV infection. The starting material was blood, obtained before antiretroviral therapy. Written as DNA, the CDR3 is TGCGCCAGCAGCCAAGTGGGACAGCTGAACACTGAAGCTTTCTTT. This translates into CASSQVGQLNTEAFF.